This TCR beta chain was captured in a study of blood T cell repertoires in COVID-19. Data came from immunoSEQ multiplex PCR; TCRdb stores just in-frame clones and leaves some out. The table has about 300,000 clones, roughly 90% seen once. Per the germline V gene, CDR1 is SGHNT and CDR2 is YENEEA. Trimming cost V 1 base and J 2 bases, with 8 bases left between them. The length of the CDR3 is 14 residues. V usage is TRBV11-3 and J usage is TRBJ2-5, with a weak D call TRBD1 (6 bases). The sample consisted of peripheral blood. The TCR sequence derives from a woman younger than 45 with COVID-19, enrolled during active disease. This chain's CDR3 is CASSLGQAQETQYF. CDR3 coding DNA: TGTGCCAGCAGCTTAGGACAGGCACAAGAGACCCAGTACTTC.